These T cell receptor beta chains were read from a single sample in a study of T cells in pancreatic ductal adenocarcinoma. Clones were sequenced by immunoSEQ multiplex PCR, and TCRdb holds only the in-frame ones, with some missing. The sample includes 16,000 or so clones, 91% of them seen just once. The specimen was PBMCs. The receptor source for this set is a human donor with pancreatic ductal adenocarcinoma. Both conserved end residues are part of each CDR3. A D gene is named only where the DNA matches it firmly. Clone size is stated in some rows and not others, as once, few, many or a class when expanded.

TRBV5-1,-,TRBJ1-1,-,CASSLAPRVGTEAFF,TGCGCCAGCAGCTTGGCCCCGAGGGTGGGGACTGAAGCTTTCTTT
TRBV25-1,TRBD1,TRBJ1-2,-,CASSERLGTGTNYGYTF,TGTGCCAGCAGTGAACGCCTGGGGACAGGAACTAACTATGGCTACACCTTC
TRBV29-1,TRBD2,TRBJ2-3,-,CSGSGGDTDTQYF,TGCAGCGGTTCGGGAGGCGACACAGATACGCAGTATTTT
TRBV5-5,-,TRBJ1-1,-,CASSPGRGRRTEAFF,TGTGCCAGCAGCCCGGGGCGGGGGCGACGAACTGAAGCTTTCTTT
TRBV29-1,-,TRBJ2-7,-,CSVEDLRREGYEQYF,TGCAGCGTTGAAGATCTAAGGCGGGAAGGCTACGAGCAGTACTTC
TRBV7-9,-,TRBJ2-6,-,CASSLGGESGANVLTF,TGTGCCAGCAGCTTAGGCGGGGAATCTGGGGCCAACGTCCTGACTTTC
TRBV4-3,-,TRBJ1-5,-,CASSQEAAGSSPQHF,TGCGCCAGCAGCCAAGAGGCGGCCGGTTCAAGCCCCCAGCATTTT
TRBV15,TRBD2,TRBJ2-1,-,CATSRGGTSGSGSGSNEQFF,TGTGCCACCAGCAGAGGAGGGACTAGCGGGAGTGGGTCGGGTTCCAATGAGCAGTTCTTC
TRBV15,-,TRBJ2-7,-,CATSRDSASGQYF,TGTGCCACCAGCAGAGATTCCGCCTCGGGGCAGTACTTC
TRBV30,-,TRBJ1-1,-,CAWSVRWGAGTEAFF,TGTGCCTGGAGTGTACGGTGGGGGGCGGGTACTGAAGCTTTCTTT
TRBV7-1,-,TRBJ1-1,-,CASSTGNSEAFF,TGTGCCAGCAGCACAGGGAACTCTGAAGCTTTCTTT
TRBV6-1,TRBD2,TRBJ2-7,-,CASSEGTSGRTSYEQYF,TGTGCCAGCAGTGAAGGGACTAGCGGGAGGACGTCCTACGAGCAGTACTTC
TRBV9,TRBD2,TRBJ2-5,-,CASSGIGGRAIEEQYF,TGTGCCAGCAGCGGAATCGGAGGGAGGGCCATCGAAGAGCAGTACTTC
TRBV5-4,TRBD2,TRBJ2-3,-,CASSVGTSGSTDTQYF,TGTGCCAGCAGCGTCGGGACTAGCGGTAGCACAGATACGCAGTATTTT
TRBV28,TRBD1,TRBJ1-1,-,CASSLYPGQGEAFF,TGTGCCAGCAGTTTATACCCGGGACAGGGGGAAGCTTTCTTT
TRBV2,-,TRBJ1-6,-,CASSEAGDNSPLHF,TGTGCCAGCAGTGAAGCGGGGGATAATTCACCCCTCCACTTT
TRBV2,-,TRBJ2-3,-,CASSEDFLRTDTQYF,TGTGCCAGCAGTGAGGACTTCCTACGGACAGATACGCAGTATTTT
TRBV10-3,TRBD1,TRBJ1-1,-,CAISPGQGAETEAFF,TGTGCCATCAGCCCGGGACAGGGGGCCGAAACTGAAGCTTTCTTT
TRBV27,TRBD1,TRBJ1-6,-,CASSLLGQGGSYNSPLHF,TGTGCCAGCAGTCTCCTTGGACAGGGGGGCTCCTATAATTCACCCCTCCACTTT
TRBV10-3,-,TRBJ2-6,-,CAISDALKSGSSGANVLTF,TGTGCCATCAGTGACGCCTTAAAGTCGGGGAGCTCTGGGGCCAACGTCCTGACTTTC
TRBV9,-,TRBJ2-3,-,CASSRMSSTDTQYF,TGTGCCAGCAGTAGAATGTCTAGCACAGATACGCAGTATTTT
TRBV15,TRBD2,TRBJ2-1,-,CATSRASGGYNEQFF,TGTGCCACCAGCAGAGCTAGCGGGGGATACAATGAGCAGTTCTTC
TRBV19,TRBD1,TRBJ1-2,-,CASSIDPGQGAAGYTF,TGTGCCAGTAGTATAGATCCCGGACAGGGGGCGGCTGGCTACACCTTC
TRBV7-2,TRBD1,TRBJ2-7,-,CASSVYPTTGTSYEQYF,TGTGCCAGCAGCGTCTACCCCACGACAGGGACCTCCTACGAGCAGTACTTC
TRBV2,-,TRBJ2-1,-,CASTLGGRLYNEQFF,TGTGCCAGCACCCTCGGGGGGCGCCTCTACAATGAGCAGTTCTTC
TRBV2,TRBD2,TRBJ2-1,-,CASSRIAGGNEQFF,TGTGCCAGCAGTAGGATAGCGGGGGGGAATGAGCAGTTCTTC
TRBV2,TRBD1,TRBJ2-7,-,CASRLGTGRSYEQYF,TGTGCCAGCAGGTTGGGGACAGGGAGGTCCTACGAGCAGTACTTC
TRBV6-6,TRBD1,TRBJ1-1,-,CASVGGTGNTEAFF,TGTGCCAGCGTTGGTGGGACAGGGAACACTGAAGCTTTCTTT
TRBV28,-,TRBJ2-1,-,CASRNGRDGSYNEQFF,TGTGCCAGTAGAAACGGGAGAGATGGCTCCTACAATGAGCAGTTCTTC
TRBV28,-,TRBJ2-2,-,CASSLYTTIPAGELFF,TGTGCCAGCAGTTTGTACACCACGATTCCGGCCGGGGAGCTGTTTTTT
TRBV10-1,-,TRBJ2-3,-,CASSESTPINTQYF,TGCGCCAGCAGTGAGTCGACACCCATTAATACGCAGTATTTT
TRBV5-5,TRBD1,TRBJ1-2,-,CASSRGQARGYTF,TGTGCCAGCAGCCGGGGACAGGCAAGGGGCTACACCTTC
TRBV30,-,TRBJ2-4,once,CAWSPLRTARRGIQYF,TGTGCCTGGAGTCCCCTCAGGACAGCACGCAGGGGCATTCAGTACTTC
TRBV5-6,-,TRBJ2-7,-,CASSRTVGMVSYEQYF,TGTGCCAGCAGCCGGACTGTGGGCATGGTTTCCTACGAGCAGTACTTC
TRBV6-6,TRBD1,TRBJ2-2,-,CASSRRGSGTGELFF,TGTGCCAGCAGTCGCAGGGGGTCGGGCACCGGGGAGCTGTTTTTT